This T cell receptor (beta chain) came from a study of shared clonotypes between healthy human individuals. Overall study results and limits: Some clonotypes were shared by all four sorted-subset donors, while others were not shared. The non-shared ones had lower generation probabilities than the shared ones.

As for this clone: Antigen: not known.

The CDR3 consists of 14 residues. Germline CDR1 and CDR2: MGHRA and YSYEKL. The V gene end was trimmed by 5 bases and the J gene end by 2 bases; junction bases not matched to a gene: 5. Selected positively for CCR7 and CD45RO-negative, naive CD8 cells excluded terminally differentiated effector memory CD45RA+ cells. Clones were read by immunoSEQ multiplex PCR, and TCRdb kept only the in-frame ones, dropping some. This table has some 1,900,000 clones, about 95% appearing once. The specimen sequenced was naive CD8+ T cells sorted from blood. This TCR was recovered from a man between 18 and 35 years old in good health. The gene calls are TRBV4-1 and TRBJ2-7; 8 bases map to TRBD2. This CDR3 reads CASSFQAGAYEQYF. CDR3 sequence (DNA): TGCGCCAGCAGCTTTCAAGCGGGGGCCTACGAGCAGTACTTC.